This note documents a single TCR beta chain sequence. What it binds is not known. Expressed TCRB transcripts got sequenced, as all isolated RNA was reverse transcribed. An average around 3.5 million reads came from naive, central memory and regulatory T cell samples. Here immunoSEQ multiplex PCR was the method, and the copy in TCRdb shows in-frame clones only, minus some. The sample lists over 55,000 clones, 52% occurring once. The data were obtained in a study of beta chain features in type 1 diabetes. Study-wide points: For Type 1 diabetes patients, all four CD4+ subsets carried TCRB CDR3s that were moderately but significantly shorter.

Per the germline V gene, CDR1 is MDHEN and CDR2 is SYDVKM. This CDR3 has 13 residues. V was shortened by 6 bases and J by 0 bases, with 9 bases between the two germline ends. Sequencing used Tregs from blood. The TCR originated in a woman aged 40 to 50 with type 1 diabetes. The J gene is TRBJ2-7, the V gene TRBV28; a weak D match, TRBD2 (5 bases). In DNA, the CDR3 is TGTGCCAGCAGCCTTAGCGCCTCCTACGAGCAGTACTTC. Translated: CASSLSASYEQYF.